The next 20 T cell receptor beta chains were all read from a single sample in a study of blood T cells in healthy people across ages. Through a sample-barcoded 5' primer and a J-beta primer mix, a second PCR was run for about 7 to 12 cycles. MiXCR, run by TCRdb on the 5' RACE reads, gives a single entry per CDR3 protein. The repertoire consists of about 730,000 distinct CDR3 sequences, with roughly two fifths occurring once and the leading ten covering 20% to 25%. The sequenced material came from blood. The source of these receptors is a woman in her sixties in good health.

The chain's CDR3 is CSARVGDSETQYF. The CDR3 DNA follows: TGCAGTGCTAGAGTGGGGGATTCAGAGACCCAGTACTTC. This chain links TRBV20-1 with TRBJ2-5, with D perhaps given as TRBD1 or TRBD2 (5 bases each). The CDR3 runs 13 residues. Per germline, CDR1 DFQATT and CDR2 SNEGSKA (reference sequence). V was trimmed by 1 base and J by 4 bases, leaving 10 bases between them.

The chain uses TRBV20-1 and TRBJ2-3, with D possibly matching TRBD1 (5 bases). The CDR3 is made up of 14 amino acids. V lost 6 bases to trimming and J lost 2 bases, with 15 bases between them. The germline gives CDR1 DFQATT, CDR2 SNEGSKA (reference sequence). CDR3 sequence reads: CSARDQAHTDTQYF. The CDR3 DNA sequence: TGCAGTGCCAGGGATCAAGCGCACACAGATACGCAGTATTTT.

As to this clonotype: With a much larger clone just one base away, this may be a read error. This chain connects TRBV29-1 to TRBJ2-1, with 10 bases that match TRBD2. Germline CDR1 reads SQVTM; CDR2 reads ANQGSEA. The CDR3 runs 14 residues. The CDR3 sequence: CGVEGGLATNEQFF. The CDR3 DNA reads TGCGGCGTTGAAGGGGGACTAGCGACCAATGAGCAGTTCTTC.

This clonotype showed up just a few times. The chain couples TRBV11-2 to TRBJ2-3; 8 nucleotides match TRBD2. The J segment lost 2 bases and the V segment lost 1 base, leaving 5 bases of the junction unmatched. The length of the CDR3 is 16 residues. Germline V gives CDR1 SGHAT, CDR2 FQNNGV. The CDR3 DNA is TGTGCCAGCAGCTTAGCGGGGGGGCCCGTCACAGATACGCAGTATTTT. Translation gives CASSLAGGPVTDTQYF. The entire variable domain, with the rest obtained from reference TRBV11-2 and TRBJ2-3, is as follows: EAGVAQSPRYKIIEKRQSVAFWCNPISGHATLYWYQQILGQGPKLLIQFQNNGVVDDSQLPKDRFSAERLKGVDSTLKIQPAKLEDSAVYLCASSLAGGPVTDTQYFGPGTRLTVL.

The chain has TRBV9 and TRBJ2-2, with TRBD1 as a possible D gene (5 bases). Trimming shortened V by 1 base and J by 6 bases, and 22 bases separated the two germline ends. Germline lookup yields CDR1 SGDLS and CDR2 YYNGEE. There are 18 residues in the CDR3. The CDR3 coding sequence is TGTGCCAGCAGCGTACAGTCCCCGGCAGGGATGGTAGCCGGGGAGCTGTTTTTT. It encodes CASSVQSPAGMVAGELFF.

This clonotype appeared many times. The chain is built from TRBV12-3 or TRBV12-4 and TRBJ2-5; TRBD1 matches at 7 bases. The J segment lost 0 bases and the V segment lost 5 bases, leaving 6 bases of the junction unmatched. The length of the CDR3 is 15 residues. The CDR3 region is CASSRDRGYQETQYF. Here the CDR3 DNA reads TGTGCCAGCAGTCGGGACAGAGGGTACCAAGAGACCCAGTACTTC.

The rearrangement uses TRBV20-1 and TRBJ1-6, with D possibly TRBD1 on 5 matching bases. This CDR3 comprises 16 residues. Trimming took off 2 bases at V and 10 bases at J, with 21 bases between the two ends. Per germline, CDR1 DFQATT and CDR2 SNEGSKA (reference sequence). Here the CDR3 reads CSARPPDGRDGSPLHF. The CDR3 bases are TGCAGTGCTAGACCTCCCGACGGCAGGGATGGGTCACCCCTCCACTTT.

The CDR3 region has the DNA TGTGCCAGCTCACCACCGGGACTAGCGGGAAGTCTAGAGACCCAGTACTTC. Translation: CASSPPGLAGSLETQYF. This sequence joins TRBV18 and TRBJ2-5, with 13 bases that match TRBD2. CDR1 and CDR2 (germline): KGHSH, LQKENI. The CDR3 extends over 17 amino acids. J was trimmed by 4 bases and V by 0 bases; bases with no gene match: 5.

The rearrangement uses TRBV5-1 and TRBJ2-1, with TRBD2 matching over 8 bases. Germline trimming cut 0 bases from V and 13 bases from J; bases unmatched to any gene: 9. CDR1 SGHRS and CDR2 YFSETQ come from the germline V gene. The CDR3 runs to 14 residues. The CDR3 sequence is CASSLAGREETQFF. As DNA, the CDR3 is TGCGCCAGCAGCTTGGCCGGGAGGGAAGAGACCCAGTTCTTC.

The chain combines TRBV12-3 or TRBV12-4 with TRBJ2-5; no clear D gene. CDR3 length: 15 residues. The ends were cut back, 2 bases at V and 11 bases at J, with 21 bases in the middle. The CDR3 sequence: CASSLSSRANNEQYF. DNA for the CDR3: TGTGCCAGCAGTTTAAGTTCACGGGCGAACAATGAGCAGTACTTC.

Comment on this clonotype: A much larger clone lies one base from this, so it may be a read error. CDR3 in amino acids: CASSLGHPEYF. The DNA of the CDR3 is TGTGCCAGCTCGCTTGGGCATCCGGAGTACTTC. This chain uses TRBV18 with TRBJ2-5; no firm D call. This CDR3 has 11 amino acids. Germline-derived CDR1 and CDR2 are KGHSH and LQKENI. V gave up 6 bases and J gave up 12 bases, with 14 bases separating them.

In its sample, this clonotype was seen a few times. The chain recombines TRBV6-2 or TRBV6-3 with TRBJ2-2; D is unclear. Germline lookup yields CDR1 MNHEY and CDR2 SVGEGT. With 5 bases removed from V and 3 bases from J, the gap between germline ends came to 7 bases. CDR3 size: 13 residues. The CDR3 bases are TGTGCCAGCAGTAACGGTTACACCGGGGAGCTGTTTTTT. Its translation: CASSNGYTGELFF.

The rearrangement joins TRBV7-8 to TRBJ2-2, with TRBD2 matching over 8 bases. Germline V gene sequence: CDR1 SGHVS, CDR2 FQNEAQ. The CDR3 spans 17 residues. The V and J ends lost 7 bases and 2 bases, in that order; junction bases with no gene match: 12. The CDR3: CASTFRGGTINTGELFF. CDR3 DNA: TGTGCCAGCACATTCCGGGGGGGCACAATCAACACCGGGGAGCTGTTTTTT. The full variable domain, with the rest looked up from reference TRBV7-8 and TRBJ2-2, is GAGVSQSPRYKVAKRGQDVALRCDPISGHVSLFWYQQALGQGPEFLTYFQNEAQLDKSGLPSDRFFAERPEGSVSTLKIQRTQQEDSAVYLCASTFRGGTINTGELFFGEGSRLTVL.

The chain carries TRBV20-1 and TRBJ2-3; TRBD1 aligns across 7 bases. The germline CDR1 and CDR2 sequences are DFQATT and SNEGSKA (reference sequence). The CDR3 has 17 residues. V gave up 0 bases and J gave up 5 bases; unmatched junction bases: 14. CDR3 protein: CSARDPREGGIIDTQYF. CDR3 nucleotide sequence: TGCAGTGCTAGAGATCCCCGAGAAGGGGGCATAATAGATACGCAGTATTTT.

This clonotype has a count of ten or more. The gene calls are TRBV5-1 and TRBJ2-7, with TRBD2 as a possible D gene (5 bases). The germline V gene has CDR1 SGHRS and CDR2 YFSETQ. V was shortened by 2 bases and J by 4 bases, with 10 bases between the two germline ends. This CDR3 region has 13 residues. This chain's CDR3 is CASSLGGTYEQYF. For the CDR3, the DNA is TGCGCCAGCAGCTTAGGAGGAACGTACGAGCAGTACTTC.

This chain connects TRBV6-2 or TRBV6-3 to TRBJ1-2; no definite D call. Germline-derived CDR1 and CDR2 are MNHEY and SVGEGT. Trimming left V 11 bases short and J 6 bases short, with 22 bases between. The CDR3 is 14 amino acids. The CDR3 nucleotides are TGTGCCTGCGGCGTAGGGCCCTCCTGTAATGGCTACACCTTC. Translating it yields CACGVGPSCNGYTF.

Concerning this clonotype itself: This may come from a read error, since a much larger clone is one base off. The chain couples TRBV6-5 to TRBJ2-3; D might be TRBD2 (6 bases). CDR3 length equals 17 residues. Germline CDR1 is MNHEY and CDR2 is SVGAGI. V dropped 0 bases and J dropped 2 bases, with 15 bases sitting between them. CDR3 nucleotide sequence: TGTGCCAGCAGTTACTCCATTGTACTAGCTGCCACAGATACGCAGTATTTT. This encodes CASSYSIVLAATDTQYF.

This clonotype showed up just a few times. The V call is TRBV4-2, the J call TRBJ2-3, with TRBD2 matching 8 bases. Trimming took 0 bases from V and 3 from J; bases not matched to a gene: 5. Germline CDR1 reads LGHNA; CDR2 reads YNFKEQ. This CDR3 is built from 16 residues. This chain's CDR3 is CASSQEGSGRTDTQYF. The CDR3 DNA reads as TGTGCCAGCAGCCAAGAAGGGAGCGGGAGAACAGATACGCAGTATTTT.

In this sample, this clonotype turned up a few times. V gene TRBV7-2 combines with J gene TRBJ2-1; no reliable D call. V was shortened by 6 bases and J by 4 bases, with 19 bases between the two germline ends. The CDR3 has 16 amino acids. CDR1 SGHTA and CDR2 FQGNSA come from the germline V gene. CDR3 bases: TGTGCCAGCAGTCTTTTAGGGTCCCCCATTTACAATGAGCAGTTCTTC. Protein product: CASSLLGSPIYNEQFF.

The V call is TRBV20-1, the J call TRBJ1-2; TRBD1 might be the D (5 bases). This CDR3 has 13 amino acids. CDR1 and CDR2 from the germline V gene are DFQATT and SNEGSKA (reference sequence). Trimming pared 0 bases from V and 8 bases from J, leaving 13 bases between. The CDR3 DNA reads as TGCAGTGCTAGAGATACAGGTTCCTGGGGCTACACCTTC. This encodes CSARDTGSWGYTF.